This T cell receptor beta chain comes out of a study of blood T cell repertoires in COVID-19. Whole-study context: Samples representing acute and convalescent COVID-19 were sourced from the United States, Italy and Spain. T cells, B-cell-depleted T cells, or PBMCs provided the cDNA or gDNA that served as material.

CDR3 length equals 14 residues. Unmatched junction bases numbered 6, after V lost 2 bases and J lost 5 bases. Looked up from germline, CDR1 is SGHRS and CDR2 is YFSETQ. Clones were sequenced by immunoSEQ multiplex PCR, and TCRdb holds only the in-frame ones, with some missing. The profile shows under 200,000 clones, approximately 88% of them singletons. V and J are TRBV5-1 and TRBJ1-1; 7 bases line up with TRBD1. Sequencing used peripheral blood. The sequence was collected from a woman aged 80 or over with active or convalescent COVID-19. The CDR3 loop reads CASSLGQDFTEAFF. The CDR3 coding sequence is TGCGCCAGCAGCTTAGGACAGGATTTTACTGAAGCTTTCTTT.